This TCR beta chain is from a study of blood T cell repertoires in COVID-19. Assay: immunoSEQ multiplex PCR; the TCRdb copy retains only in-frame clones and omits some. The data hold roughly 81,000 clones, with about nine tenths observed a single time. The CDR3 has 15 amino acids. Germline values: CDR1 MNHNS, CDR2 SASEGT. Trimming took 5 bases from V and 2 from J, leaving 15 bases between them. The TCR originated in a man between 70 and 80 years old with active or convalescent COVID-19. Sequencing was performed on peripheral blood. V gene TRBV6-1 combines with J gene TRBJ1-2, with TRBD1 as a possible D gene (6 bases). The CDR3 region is CASSSQDRRNYGYTF. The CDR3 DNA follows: TGTGCCAGCAGTTCCCAAGACAGGAGGAACTATGGCTACACCTTC.